The clone carrying this T cell receptor (beta chain) was counted a few times. The sample is drawn from a study of response to subunit inactivated influenza vaccine. TCRdb fed the RT-PCR reads into MiXCR, producing one record per CDR3 protein. The data show over 650,000 distinct CDR3 sequences, with roughly 18% seen just once and 11% held by the top ten. Per the germline V gene, CDR1 is KGHDR and CDR2 is SFDVKD. V was pared by 8 bases and J by 1 base, with 18 bases between. This CDR3 contains 16 residues. The chain has TRBV24-1 and TRBJ2-3; no reliable D call. The specimen comprised PBMCs from blood, sampled about 5 days after vaccination. This clonotype was sampled from a man aged 50 to 60 who received an inactivated influenza vaccine. The CDR3 DNA reads as TGTGCCACCAAGAACGAACGAGGACGGCGCACAGATACGCAGTATTTT. It specifies CATKNERGRRTDTQYF.